This entry lists 13 T cell receptor beta chains sequenced from one sample in a study of T cells in localized non-small cell lung cancer (dated by TCRdb to 2020 to 2022). The protocol used for the library was the immunoSEQ multiplex PCR assay. Sourced from immuneACCESS, this table was stored by TCRdb with only in-frame sequences that have V and J called. A share of the clones is absent; for the studies checked, an unresolved V gene accounts for under half, and the remainder has no known explanation. For this sample there are around 64,000 clones; 81% appear just once. 4.7% of the sample comes from the top ten. The sequenced sample was PBMCs, obtained before any cancer treatment. Every receptor here comes from a man aged 35 to 69 with stage II lung adenocarcinoma.

The V call is TRBV6-5, the J call TRBJ2-7; 7 bases map to TRBD1. The germline V gene encodes CDR1 MNHEY and CDR2 SVGAGI. The CDR3 is 14 amino acids. With V trimmed by 6 bases and J by 0 bases, 5 bases remained unmatched. CDR3 in amino acids: CASRDRKSSYEQYF. Here the CDR3 DNA reads TGTGCCAGCAGGGACAGGAAGAGCTCCTACGAGCAGTACTTC.

This chain links TRBV12-5 with TRBJ2-2; 9 bases are shared with TRBD1. Germline trimming cut 6 bases from V and 6 bases from J; bases unmatched to any gene: 17. CDR3 length: 18 amino acids. The germline gives CDR1 LGHNT, CDR2 FRNRAP. The DNA for the CDR3 is TGTGCTAGTGGAACCCCCGGGACAGGGTTCCGCGCGCCCGGGGAGCTGTTTTTT. Amino acids: CASGTPGTGFRAPGELFF.

This clone was seen only once. V is TRBV25-1 and J is TRBJ2-7; weak D call: TRBD2 (6 bases). V was shortened by 4 bases and J by 0 bases, with 13 bases between the two germline ends. The CDR3 runs to 15 residues. Looked up from germline, CDR1 is MGHDK and CDR2 is SYGVNS. CDR3 sequence (DNA): TGTGCCAGCAGTGTCCCCGGGACTGGCTCCTACGAGCAGTACTTC. This encodes CASSVPGTGSYEQYF.

The chain has TRBV11-2 and TRBJ1-2, with 7 positions matching TRBD1. Germline V CDR1 and CDR2: SGHAT, FQNNGV. V was pared by 4 bases and J by 9 bases, with 11 bases of the junction left unmatched. This CDR3 contains 14 residues. The chain's CDR3 is CASSSPDRLWSYTF. The CDR3 DNA reads as TGTGCCAGCAGCTCCCCGGACAGGCTCTGGAGCTACACCTTC.

The chain recombines TRBV6-1 with TRBJ1-5; D may be TRBD1 (5 bases). The CDR3 length is 15 residues. The ends were cut back, 2 bases at V and 1 base at J, with 9 bases in the middle. Looked up from germline, CDR1 is MNHNS and CDR2 is SASEGT. This chain's CDR3 is CASSERAGSNQPQHF. The CDR3 nucleotides are TGTGCCAGCAGTGAAAGGGCAGGGAGCAATCAGCCCCAGCATTTT.

The chain links TRBV6-1 to TRBJ1-1; D unclear. From germline, CDR1 is MNHNS and CDR2 SASEGT. V lost 3 bases and J 7 bases, leaving 6 bases between the germline ends. CDR3 length: 11 residues. This CDR3 reads CASSEGIEAFF. The CDR3 nucleotides are TGTGCCAGCAGTGAGGGAATTGAAGCTTTCTTT.

The rearrangement joins TRBV18 to TRBJ2-1, with 7 nucleotides matching TRBD2. This CDR3 has 17 amino acids. The germline gives CDR1 KGHSH, CDR2 LQKENI. V lost 5 bases and J lost 4; bases outside the gene matches: 14. This CDR3 reads CASSSPSGTLLYNEQFF. The CDR3 bases are TGTGCCAGCTCATCCCCTAGCGGAACCCTCCTTTACAATGAGCAGTTCTTC.

The rearrangement links TRBV29-1 to TRBJ2-3, with D possibly TRBD2 on 7 matching bases. V was cut by 4 bases and J by 1 base, with 15 bases left in between. CDR1 SQVTM and CDR2 ANQGSEA come from the germline V gene. The CDR3 loop spans 15 amino acids. CDR3 sequence: CSVGQGRVGTDTQYF. In DNA form, the CDR3 reads TGCAGCGTTGGGCAGGGGAGGGTGGGCACAGATACGCAGTATTTT.

This rearrangement joins TRBV7-2 to TRBJ2-6; D unresolved. Germline-derived CDR1 and CDR2 are SGHTA and FQGNSA. This CDR3 spans 14 amino acids. Trimming left V 7 bases short and J 2 bases short, with 9 bases between. The CDR3 region is CASKRATGANVLTF. Written as DNA, the CDR3 is TGTGCCAGCAAAAGGGCGACTGGGGCCAACGTCCTGACTTTC.

This rearrangement joins TRBV30 to TRBJ1-2; unclear D gene. There are 13 residues in the CDR3. The germline V gene has CDR1 GTSNPN and CDR2 SVGIG (reference sequence). The V end lost 0 bases, the J end lost 8 bases, and 13 bases lay between the germline ends. The CDR3 DNA sequence: TGTGCCTGGAGTGTAGGTGCTGGGCTCGGCTACACCTTC. Encoded protein: CAWSVGAGLGYTF.

The chain combines TRBV6-1 with TRBJ2-3, with D perhaps matching TRBD2 (5 bases). The CDR3 consists of 17 residues. Trimming took 0 bases from V and 10 from J, leaving 23 bases between them. Germline V gene lookup returns CDR1 MNHNS and CDR2 SASEGT. The CDR3 loop is CASSEALGLARVDAQYF. DNA of the CDR3: TGTGCCAGCAGTGAAGCGCTCGGACTCGCGAGGGTGGATGCGCAGTATTTT.

The chain links TRBV6-1 to TRBJ2-7; 7 bases are a match to TRBD1. V dropped 3 bases and J dropped 2; count of bases not matched to a gene: 1. There are 13 residues in the CDR3. Germline V gives CDR1 MNHNS, CDR2 SASEGT. CDR3 residues: CASSEGQTYEQYF. The CDR3 DNA reads TGTGCCAGCAGTGAGGGACAGACCTACGAGCAGTACTTC.

The chain employs TRBV29-1 and TRBJ2-5; 7 bases map to TRBD2. Per the germline V gene, CDR1 is SQVTM and CDR2 is ANQGSEA. The CDR3 loop spans 12 amino acids. Germline trimming cut 4 bases from V and 5 bases from J; bases unmatched to any gene: 4. The DNA of the CDR3 is TGCAGCGTTGGCAGGGAGGGCGAGACCCAGTACTTC. Residues: CSVGREGETQYF.